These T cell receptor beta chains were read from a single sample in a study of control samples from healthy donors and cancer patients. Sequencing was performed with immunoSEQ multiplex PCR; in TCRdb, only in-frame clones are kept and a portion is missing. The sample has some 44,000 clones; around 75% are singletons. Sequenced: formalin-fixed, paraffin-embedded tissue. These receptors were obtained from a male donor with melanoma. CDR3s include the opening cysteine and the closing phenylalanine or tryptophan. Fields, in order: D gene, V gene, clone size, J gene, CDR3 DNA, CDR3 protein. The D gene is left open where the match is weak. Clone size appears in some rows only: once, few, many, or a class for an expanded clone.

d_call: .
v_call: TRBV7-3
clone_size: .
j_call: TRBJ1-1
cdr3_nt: TGTGCCAGCAGCCCTGAAGGACTCGCTGAAGCTTTCTTT
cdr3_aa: CASSPEGLAEAFF

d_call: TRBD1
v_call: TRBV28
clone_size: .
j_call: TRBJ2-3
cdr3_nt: TGTGCCAGCAGCCACAGGGGGCTTGGAGATACGCAGTATTTT
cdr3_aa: CASSHRGLGDTQYF

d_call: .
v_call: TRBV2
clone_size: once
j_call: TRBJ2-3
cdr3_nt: TGTGCCAGCATGGGCGGGGTCTCGTCGGACACCCGGAGGACCACAGATACGCAGTATTTT
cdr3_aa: CASMGGVSSDTRRTTDTQYF

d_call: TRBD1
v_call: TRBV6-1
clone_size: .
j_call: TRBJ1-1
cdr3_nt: TGTGCCAGCAGTGAAGGACAGGGATGGAACACTGAAGCTTTCTTT
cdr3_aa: CASSEGQGWNTEAFF

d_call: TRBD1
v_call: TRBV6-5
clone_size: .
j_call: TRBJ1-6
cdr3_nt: TGTGCCAGCAGGCAGGGGGGCGATTCACCCCTCCACTTT
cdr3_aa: CASRQGGDSPLHF

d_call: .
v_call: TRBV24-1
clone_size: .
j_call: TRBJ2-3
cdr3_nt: TGTGCCACCAGGGCAAGTTACACAGATACGCAGTATTTT
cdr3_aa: CATRASYTDTQYF

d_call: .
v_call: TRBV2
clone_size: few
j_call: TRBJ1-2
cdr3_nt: TGTGCCAGCAGTGAATTGGACAAATACTATGGCTACACCTTC
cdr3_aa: CASSELDKYYGYTF

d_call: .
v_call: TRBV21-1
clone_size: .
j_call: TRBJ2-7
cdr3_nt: TGTGCCAGGGGCAGGGAGGGACCCTCCTACGAGCAGTACTTC
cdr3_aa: CARGREGPSYEQYF

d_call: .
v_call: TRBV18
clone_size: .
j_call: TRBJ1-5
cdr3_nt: TGTGCCAGCTCACCGGGGAGCAATCAGCCCCAGCATTTT
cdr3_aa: CASSPGSNQPQHF

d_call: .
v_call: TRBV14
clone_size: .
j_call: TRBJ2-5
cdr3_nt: TGTGCCAGCAGCCAAGGAAAAGAGTTGGAAGAGACCCAGTACTTC
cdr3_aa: CASSQGKELEETQYF

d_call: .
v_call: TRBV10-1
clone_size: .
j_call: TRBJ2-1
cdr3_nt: TGCGCCAGCAAGCCCGCTAGTCACTCCTACAATGAGCAGTTCTTC
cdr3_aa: CASKPASHSYNEQFF

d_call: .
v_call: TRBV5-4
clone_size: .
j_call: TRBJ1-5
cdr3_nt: TGTGCCAGCAGCTTGGGTCCAGGGGATCAGCCCCAGCATTTT
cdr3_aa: CASSLGPGDQPQHF

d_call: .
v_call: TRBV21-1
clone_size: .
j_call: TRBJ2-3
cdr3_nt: TGTGCCAGCAGCACCTCATGGGTGGGGAATACGCAGTATTTT
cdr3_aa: CASSTSWVGNTQYF

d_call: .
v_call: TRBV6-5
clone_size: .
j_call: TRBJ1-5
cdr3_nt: TGTGCCAGCTCACGGGACATTAATCAGCCCCAGCATTTT
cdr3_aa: CASSRDINQPQHF

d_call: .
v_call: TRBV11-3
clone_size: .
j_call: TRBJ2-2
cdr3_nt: TGTGCCAGCAGTTCGAACACCGGGGAGCTGTTTTTT
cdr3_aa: CASSSNTGELFF

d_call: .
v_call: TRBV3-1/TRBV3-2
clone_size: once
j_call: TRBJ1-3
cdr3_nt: TGTGCCAGCAGCCACATAGGATCAGGAAACACCATATATTTT
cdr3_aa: CASSHIGSGNTIYF

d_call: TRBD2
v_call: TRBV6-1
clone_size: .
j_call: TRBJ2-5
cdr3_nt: TGTGCCAGCAGTGGGCGGGAGTTGAGGGACCAAGAGACCCAGTACTTC
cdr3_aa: CASSGRELRDQETQYF

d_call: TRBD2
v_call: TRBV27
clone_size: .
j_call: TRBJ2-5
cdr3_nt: TGTGCCAGCAGTTTAGGGGCTAGCGGGGCCGGGGAGACCCAGTACTTC
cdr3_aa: CASSLGASGAGETQYF

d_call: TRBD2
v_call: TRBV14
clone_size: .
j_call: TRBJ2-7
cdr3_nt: TGTGCCAGCAGCCAGCCGGGACTAGCGGGAGCGAACGAGCAGTACTTC
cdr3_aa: CASSQPGLAGANEQYF

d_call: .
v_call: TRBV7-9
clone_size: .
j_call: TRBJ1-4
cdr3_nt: TGTGCCAGCAGCTTAGGGGCAGGCACTAATGAAAAACTGTTTTTT
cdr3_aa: CASSLGAGTNEKLFF

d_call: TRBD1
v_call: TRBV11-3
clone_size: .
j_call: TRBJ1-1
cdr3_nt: TGTGCCAGCAGCTGGGACAGGTACACTGAAGCTTTCTTT
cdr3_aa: CASSWDRYTEAFF

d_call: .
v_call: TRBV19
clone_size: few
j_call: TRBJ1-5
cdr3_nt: TGTGCCAGTAGTATAGGGACCCGGGAGCCCCAGCATTTT
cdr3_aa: CASSIGTREPQHF

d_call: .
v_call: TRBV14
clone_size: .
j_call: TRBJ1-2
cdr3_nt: TGTGCCAGCAGCCAAGACCAGACCTATGGCTACACCTTT
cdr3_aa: CASSQDQTYGYTF

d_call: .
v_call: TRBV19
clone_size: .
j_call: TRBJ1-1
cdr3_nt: TGTGCCAGTAGGGGCCAGGGTGATACTGAAGCTTTCTTT
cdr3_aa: CASRGQGDTEAFF

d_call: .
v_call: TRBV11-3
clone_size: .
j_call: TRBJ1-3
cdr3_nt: TGTGCCAGCAGCACGGGGGACCGGTCTGGAAACACCATATATTTT
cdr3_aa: CASSTGDRSGNTIYF

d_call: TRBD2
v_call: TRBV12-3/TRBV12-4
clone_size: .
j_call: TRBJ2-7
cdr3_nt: TGTGCCAGCTGCTGGGGAGGGACCTACGAGCAGTACTTC
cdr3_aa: CASCWGGTYEQYF

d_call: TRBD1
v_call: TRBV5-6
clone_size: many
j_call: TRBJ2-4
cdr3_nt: TGTGCCAGCAGCATCGACAGGGAAACAGAAAACATTCAGTACTTC
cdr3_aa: CASSIDRETENIQYF

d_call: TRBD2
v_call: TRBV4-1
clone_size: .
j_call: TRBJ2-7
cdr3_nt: TGCGCCAGCAGCCAAGATCCAGGACTAGCGGGAGGCGAGCAGTACTTC
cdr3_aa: CASSQDPGLAGGEQYF

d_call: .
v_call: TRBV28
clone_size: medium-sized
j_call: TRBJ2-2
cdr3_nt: TGTGCCAGCGCTCGACCGGGGGCGGGCACCGGGGAGCTGTTTTTT
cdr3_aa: CASARPGAGTGELFF

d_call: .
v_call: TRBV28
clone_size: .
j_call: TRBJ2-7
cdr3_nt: TGTGCCAGCAGACTAGCCGACTACGAGCAGTACTTC
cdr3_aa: CASRLADYEQYF

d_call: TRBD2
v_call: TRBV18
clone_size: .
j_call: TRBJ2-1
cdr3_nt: TGTGCCAGCTCACCAGCGCGGGAGCCCGGTTCGAGGAATGAGCAGTTCTTC
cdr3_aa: CASSPAREPGSRNEQFF

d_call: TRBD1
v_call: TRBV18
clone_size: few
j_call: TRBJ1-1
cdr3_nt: TGTGCCAGCTCAGGGGACAGTTACACTGAAGCTTTCTTT
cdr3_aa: CASSGDSYTEAFF

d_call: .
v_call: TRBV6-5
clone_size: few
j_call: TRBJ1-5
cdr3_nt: TGTGCCAGCAGTTATGCAGGGGACAATCAGCCCCAGCATTTT
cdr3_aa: CASSYAGDNQPQHF

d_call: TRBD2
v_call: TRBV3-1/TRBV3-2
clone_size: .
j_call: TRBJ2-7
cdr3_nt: TGTGCCAGCAGCCAGAGCGGGAGCGAGCAGTACTTC
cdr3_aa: CASSQSGSEQYF

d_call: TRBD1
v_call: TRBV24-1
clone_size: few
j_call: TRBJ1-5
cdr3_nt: TGTGCCACCAGTGAAGCGGGACAGGGGGCCGATCAGCCCCAGCATTTT
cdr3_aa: CATSEAGQGADQPQHF

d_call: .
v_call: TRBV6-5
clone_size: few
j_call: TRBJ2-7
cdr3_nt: TGTGCCAGCATGGTGCGGTACGAGCAGTACTTC
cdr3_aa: CASMVRYEQYF

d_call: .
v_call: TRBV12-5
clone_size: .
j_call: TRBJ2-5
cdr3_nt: TGTGCTAGTGGTTCAGACTTGGCGGAGACCCAGTACTTC
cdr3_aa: CASGSDLAETQYF

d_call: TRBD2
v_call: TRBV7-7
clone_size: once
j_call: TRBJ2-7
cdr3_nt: TGTGCTAGCAGCCGACTCCTAGCGGGAGAGGACGAGCAGTACTTC
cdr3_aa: CASSRLLAGEDEQYF

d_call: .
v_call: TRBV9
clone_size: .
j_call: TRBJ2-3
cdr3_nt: TGTGCCAGCAGCGTTCTTGGGGACGGTACAGATACGCAGTATTTT
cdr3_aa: CASSVLGDGTDTQYF

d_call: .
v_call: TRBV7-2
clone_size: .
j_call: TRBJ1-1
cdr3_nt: TGTGCCAGCAGCCTTGCATGGGGGGAAGCTTTCTTT
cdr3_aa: CASSLAWGEAFF

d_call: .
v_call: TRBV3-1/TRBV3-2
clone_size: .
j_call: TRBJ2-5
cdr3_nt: TGTGCCAGCAGCCTCCTAAATGGGCCGGTGGAGACCCAGTACTTC
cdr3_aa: CASSLLNGPVETQYF

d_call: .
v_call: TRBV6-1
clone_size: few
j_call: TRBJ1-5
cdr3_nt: TGTGCCAGCAGTGAAGAGGTTCTGGCCAATAGCAATCAGCCCCAGCATTTT
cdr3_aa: CASSEEVLANSNQPQHF

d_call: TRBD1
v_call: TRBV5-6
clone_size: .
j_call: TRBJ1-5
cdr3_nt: TGTGCCAGCAGCTTGGCCAGCGGACAGGGGCCCCAGCATTTT
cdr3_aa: CASSLASGQGPQHF

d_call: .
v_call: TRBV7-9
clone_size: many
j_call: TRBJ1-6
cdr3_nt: TGTGCCAGCAGCTTGCGGACGGGAGATTCACCCCTCCACTTT
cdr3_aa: CASSLRTGDSPLHF

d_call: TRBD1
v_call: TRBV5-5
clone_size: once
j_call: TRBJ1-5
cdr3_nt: TGTGCCAGCAGCTCGTACGGGACAGGGGATCAGCCCCAGCATTTT
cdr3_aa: CASSSYGTGDQPQHF

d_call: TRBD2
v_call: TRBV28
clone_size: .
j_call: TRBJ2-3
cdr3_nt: TGTGCCAGCAGTCTCTACCCGGGGGGGGATACGCAGTATTTT
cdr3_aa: CASSLYPGGDTQYF

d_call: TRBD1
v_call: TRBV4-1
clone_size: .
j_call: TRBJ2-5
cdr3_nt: TGCGCCAGCAGCCAAGATAGGACAGGGAAAGAGACCCAGTACTTC
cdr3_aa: CASSQDRTGKETQYF

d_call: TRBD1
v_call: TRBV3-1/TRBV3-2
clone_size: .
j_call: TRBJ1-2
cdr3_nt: TGTGCCAGCAGCATACAGGGGGCTGGGAGTGGCTACACCTTC
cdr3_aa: CASSIQGAGSGYTF

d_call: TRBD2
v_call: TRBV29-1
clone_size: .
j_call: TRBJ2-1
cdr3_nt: TGCAGCGTTGAAGAGCGGGGGACTTACAATGAGCAGTTCTTC
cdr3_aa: CSVEERGTYNEQFF

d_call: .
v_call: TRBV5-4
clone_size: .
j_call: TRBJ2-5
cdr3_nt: TGTGCCAGCAGCAAGGACCAGAACGGGGAGACCCAGTACTTC
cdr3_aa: CASSKDQNGETQYF

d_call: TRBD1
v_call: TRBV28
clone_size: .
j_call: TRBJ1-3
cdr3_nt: TGTGCCAGCAGTATCTACCGGGACAGGGCGGGAAACACCATATATTTT
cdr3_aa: CASSIYRDRAGNTIYF

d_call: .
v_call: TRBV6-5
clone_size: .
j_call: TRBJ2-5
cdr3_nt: TGTGCCAGCAAAACATCGTGGGTAGAGACCCAGTACTTC
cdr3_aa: CASKTSWVETQYF

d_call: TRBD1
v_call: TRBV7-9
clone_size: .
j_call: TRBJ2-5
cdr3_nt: TGTGCCAGCAGCCGGACAGGGTTCGTGGAGACCCAGTACTTC
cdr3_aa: CASSRTGFVETQYF

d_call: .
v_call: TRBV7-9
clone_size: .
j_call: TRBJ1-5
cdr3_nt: TGTGCCAGCAGTTCCCGGGACGGAAGGCCCCAGCATTTT
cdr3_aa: CASSSRDGRPQHF

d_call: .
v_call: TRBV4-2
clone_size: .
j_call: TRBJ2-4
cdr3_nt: TGTGCCAGCAGCCCGTATGGGGAAAGGGGACAAGGAGCCAAAAACATTCAGTACTTC
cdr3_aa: CASSPYGERGQGAKNIQYF